The subject of this entry is one T cell receptor beta chain. Its antigen is currently unknown. CDR1 is LNHDA and CDR2 is SQIVND in the germline V gene (reference sequence). CDR3 length: 15 amino acids. Trimming removed 1 base from V and 5 bases from J, with 14 bases in between. The data were obtained in a study of cytomegalovirus exposure and HLA in healthy donors. Turning to the study itself: Assignment to the Caucasian-associated ancestry cluster applied to approximately 79% of the roughly 400 genotyped donors.

Study observations and caveats: Later analysis showed most CMV-associated TCR beta chains appearing HLA-restricted. Accurate predictions that matched the HLA-A and HLA-B alleles of most subjects were reportedly made from TCR beta sequences.

The PCR was carried out with 60 Vbeta primers and 13 Jbeta primers. Using immunoSEQ multiplex PCR, the repertoire was profiled, and TCRdb retains in-frame clones only, with some absent. This table holds roughly 120,000 clones. The sequence was obtained from a man younger than 45 in good health and CMV-seronegative. What was sequenced was PBMCs. The chain couples TRBV19 to TRBJ2-5, with D possibly being TRBD2 (7 bases). The CDR3 nucleotides read TGTGCCAGTAGTATAGGTACGGGGGGCGGCGAGACCCAGTACTTC. Its translation: CASSIGTGGGETQYF.